This note documents a single T cell receptor beta chain sequence. This entry comes from a study of T cell changes during pregnancy in multiple sclerosis. Repertoires were generated with immunoSEQ multiplex PCR, while TCRdb's copy carries only in-frame clones and drops some. The sample comprises roughly 69,000 clones, approximately 90% of which are singletons, and over 1.3% rests with the top ten. Sequences were derived from peripheral blood, sampled in the second trimester of pregnancy. The clonotype comes from a female donor with multiple sclerosis, enrolled in a pregnancy study.

The CDR3 nucleotides are TGTGCCAGCAGCCCGACCTCAGGCAGTATACTCCGATACAATGAGCAGTTCTTC. Its protein product is CASSPTSGSILRYNEQFF. The V and J genes are TRBV5-6 and TRBJ2-1; D call uncertain. V was trimmed by 4 bases and J by 4 bases, leaving 24 bases between them. This CDR3 region has 18 residues. The germline V gene has CDR1 SGHDT and CDR2 YYEEEE.